The source of this TCR beta chain is a study of blood T cell repertoires in COVID-19. Clones were read by immunoSEQ multiplex PCR, and TCRdb kept only the in-frame ones, dropping some. The data contain approximately 210,000 clones, around 92% of them singletons. This clone was recorded once. This CDR3 spans 13 amino acids. Germline V gene sequence: CDR1 LGHDT, CDR2 YNNKEL (reference sequence). V lost 4 bases and J lost 4, with 8 bases in between. What was sequenced was PBMCs or T cells enriched from blood (not recorded which). The chain combines TRBV3-1 (or the pseudogene TRBV3-2) with TRBJ2-1; a possible D gene is TRBD2 (5 bases). This receptor was obtained from a woman aged 18-30 years who had recovered from COVID-19. CDR3 sequence: CASSPDWYNEQFF. The DNA for the CDR3 is TGTGCCAGCAGCCCGGACTGGTACAATGAGCAGTTCTTC.